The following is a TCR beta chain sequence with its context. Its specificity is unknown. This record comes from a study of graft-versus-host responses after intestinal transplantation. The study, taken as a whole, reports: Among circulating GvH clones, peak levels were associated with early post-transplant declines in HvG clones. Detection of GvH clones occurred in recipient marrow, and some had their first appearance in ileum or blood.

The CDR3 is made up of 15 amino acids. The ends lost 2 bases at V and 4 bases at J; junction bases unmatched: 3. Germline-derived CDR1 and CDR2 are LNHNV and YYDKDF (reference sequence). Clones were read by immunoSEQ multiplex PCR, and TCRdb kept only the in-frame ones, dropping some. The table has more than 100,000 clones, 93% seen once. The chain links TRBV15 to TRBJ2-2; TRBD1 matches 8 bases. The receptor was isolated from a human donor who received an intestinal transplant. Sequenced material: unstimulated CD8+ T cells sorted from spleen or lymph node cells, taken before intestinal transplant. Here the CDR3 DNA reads TGTGCCACCAGCAGAATAGACAGGGGCACCGGGGAGCTGTTTTTT. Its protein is CATSRIDRGTGELFF.